This T cell receptor (beta chain) was obtained from a study of blood T cell repertoires in COVID-19. Trimming cost V 4 bases and J 2 bases; bases outside gene matches: 5. The length of the CDR3 is 16 residues. The germline gives CDR1 LNHDA, CDR2 SQIVND (reference sequence). The method was immunoSEQ multiplex PCR; TCRdb's version includes in-frame clones alone and lacks a portion of them. The sample lists roughly 200,000 clones, 86% seen once, with roughly 5.7% in the top ten. The gene calls are TRBV19 and TRBJ1-5; 10 bases are shared with TRBD1. Material for sequencing was peripheral blood. The receptor was derived from a man at least 80 years old with acute or convalescent COVID-19. CDR3 bases: TGTGCCAGTAGTACTGGGACAGGGGTCGGCAATCAGCCCCAGCATTTT. It translates to CASSTGTGVGNQPQHF.